This T cell receptor (beta chain) was identified during a study of T cell repertoires in cytomegalovirus infection. About the research overall: Signatures in public TCR beta sequences pointed to both CMV infection and matching HLA type. The study, taken as a whole, reports: The ex vivo response showed dominance by HLA-C-restricted CMV-specific TCR beta clonotypes. Totalled public TCR beta family frequency picked out people who carried CMV plus the relevant HLA.

This clonotype was seen many times. The antigen is undetermined. The V gene lost 1 base and the J gene lost 7 bases, with 11 bases spanning the gap. This CDR3 has 13 amino acids. CDR1 and CDR2 (germline): SGHTA, FQGTGA. In TCRdb, the reads were re-called with MiXCR into one record per CDR3 protein. The sample consists of 560,000 or so distinct CDR3 sequences, about 17% of them appearing once. The receptor comes from a human donor in good health (CMV status not recorded). Some clones in this sample may be carry-over from other donors' samples. The sample consisted of CD8+ T cells from PBMCs. The gene calls are TRBV7-3 and TRBJ2-7; D is possibly TRBD2 (6 bases). CDR3 in amino acids: CASSLSGGREQYF. The CDR3 nucleotides are TGTGCCAGCAGCTTAAGTGGAGGGAGGGAGCAGTACTTC.